This entry lists 10 T cell receptor beta chains sequenced from one sample in a study of blood T cell repertoires in COVID-19. Profiling relied on immunoSEQ multiplex PCR, and the TCRdb table lists in-frame clones only, not all of them. Of around 330,000 clones listed, roughly 89% are singletons. The sequenced sample consisted of PBMCs or T cells enriched from blood (not recorded which). These receptor sequences come from a woman aged 18-29 years who had recovered from COVID-19.

The gene calls are TRBV24-1 and TRBJ1-2, with 11 positions matching TRBD1. The V segment lost 3 bases and the J segment 8 bases; nucleotides outside the gene matches: 7. The CDR3 has 15 residues. Germline-derived CDR1 and CDR2 are KGHDR and SFDVKD. The CDR3: CATSDTDRGLGGYTF. CDR3 DNA: TGTGCCACCAGTGATACGGACAGGGGGCTTGGAGGCTACACCTTC.

This chain joins TRBV5-6 and TRBJ1-5, with 9 bases identical to TRBD1. The CDR3 has 17 residues. Per the germline V gene, CDR1 is SGHDT and CDR2 is YYEEEE. Trimming removed 4 bases from V and 2 bases from J; junction bases left unmatched: 10. The CDR3 here is CASSAYRGLAGNQPQHF. The DNA for the CDR3 is TGTGCCAGCAGCGCCTACAGGGGGCTCGCCGGCAATCAGCCCCAGCATTTT.

This chain uses TRBV15 with TRBJ2-7; D possibly corresponds to TRBD2 (6 bases). This CDR3 contains 13 residues. Germline V CDR1 and CDR2: LNHNV, YYDKDF (reference sequence). V was cut by 0 bases and J by 11 bases, with 14 bases left in between. CDR3 region: CATSRESRTTKYF. The CDR3 region has the DNA TGTGCCACCAGCAGAGAATCACGGACTACGAAGTACTTC.

The sample holds one count of this clone. The chain has TRBV9 and TRBJ2-3; tentatively, D is TRBD2 (6 bases). V lost 3 bases to trimming and J lost 5 bases, with 16 bases between them. CDR3 length: 15 amino acids. CDR1 and CDR2 (germline): SGDLS, YYNGEE. The CDR3 DNA reads as TGTGCCAGCAGCGCCGGGGCGGGGCGCGGAGATACGCAGTATTTT. Translated: CASSAGAGRGDTQYF.

The J gene is TRBJ2-3, the V gene TRBV2; the match to TRBD2 covers 7 bases. Germline V gene sequence: CDR1 SNHLY, CDR2 FYNNEI. CDR3 length equals 16 residues. J was trimmed by 0 bases and V by 3 bases; bases with no gene match: 6. The CDR3: CASSDQGLPSTDTQYF. The CDR3 region has the DNA TGTGCCAGCAGTGACCAGGGACTACCGAGCACAGATACGCAGTATTTT.

The genes are TRBV12-5 and TRBJ2-1; D remains ambiguous. The length of the CDR3 is 15 residues. CDR1 and CDR2 from the germline V gene are LGHNT and FRNRAP. Trimming removed 3 bases at V and 3 bases at J, with 12 bases between. CDR3 in DNA: TGTGCTAGTGGTTTATCTACCCCGAGCTACAATGAGCAGTTCTTC. Translated, it gives CASGLSTPSYNEQFF. Combining the CDR3 with reference TRBV12-5 and TRBJ2-1 gives the whole variable domain DARVTQTPRHKVTEMGQEVTMRCQPILGHNTVFWYRQTMMQGLELLAYFRNRAPLDDSGMPKDRFSAEMPDATLATLKIQPSEPRDSAVYFCASGLSTPSYNEQFFGPGTRLTVL.

This clone was observed a few times. This chain links TRBV6-2 or TRBV6-3 with TRBJ1-1; D not certain. Trimming removed 0 bases from V and 0 bases from J, with 11 bases in between. Germline V gene data show CDR1 as MNHEY and CDR2 as SVGEGT. The CDR3 covers 16 residues. CDR3 nucleotide sequence: TGTGCCAGCAGTTACTCGAGGAGGCAAATGAACACTGAAGCTTTCTTT. Its translation is CASSYSRRQMNTEAFF.

V usage is TRBV7-9 and J usage is TRBJ1-6, with 7 positions matching TRBD1. J gave up 7 bases and V 5 bases, and 5 bases lay outside the gene matches. Per the germline V gene, CDR1 is SEHNR and CDR2 is FQNEAQ (reference sequence). There are 14 residues in the CDR3. The CDR3 region is CASSRRDSNSPLHF. As DNA, the CDR3 is TGTGCCAGCAGCCGCCGGGACAGCAATTCACCCCTCCACTTT.

This clone has a single count. CDR3 region: CASSPITEAYGYTF. As DNA, the CDR3 is TGTGCCAGCAGTCCTATTACAGAAGCCTATGGCTACACCTTC. J is TRBJ1-2 and V is TRBV7-9; no definite D call. The CDR3 loop spans 14 amino acids. Deletions cut 6 bases from V and 4 bases from J, with 15 bases between. Germline CDR1 is SEHNR and CDR2 is FQNEAQ (reference sequence).

The gene calls are TRBV9 and TRBJ2-3; 8 nucleotides agree with TRBD2. V gave up 4 bases and J gave up 4 bases; unmatched junction bases: 11. Germline V gene data show CDR1 as SGDLS and CDR2 as YYNGEE. The CDR3 loop spans 16 amino acids. The CDR3 bases are TGTGCCAGCAGCTCCGGGACTAGGGGGTTTGCAGATACGCAGTATTTT. Translated: CASSSGTRGFADTQYF.